This T cell receptor beta chain was identified during a study of CD8 T cells in Susac syndrome. Background on the study: Patients with Susac syndrome were therapy-naive, treated with corticosteroids, or treated with intravenous immunoglobulin alone when blood was collected.

This clonotype was seen only once. cDNA came from approximately 0.5 to 1 ug RNA primed by random hexamers. Multiplex PCR with immunoSEQ amplified the TCR beta CDR3 across 54 Vbeta and 13 Jbeta. TCRdb used MiXCR to reprocess the immunoSEQ multiplex PCR reads, holding one entry per CDR3 protein. This table holds 210,000 or so distinct CDR3 sequences, about 94% found once. The CDR3 is made up of 17 amino acids. The V and J ends lost 5 bases and 1 base respectively, with 21 bases between them. High-throughput TCR beta sequencing covered peripheral CD8+ and CD4+ T cells. The V and J genes are TRBV12-3 or TRBV12-4 and TRBJ2-7; D is undetermined. The sequenced sample was CD4+ T cells from PBMCs. The sequence was collected from a human donor with Susac syndrome. CDR3 nucleotide sequence: TGTGCCAGCAGTGCCTTAGCCGTCAGTACAAAATCCTACGAGCAGTACTTC. Translated, it gives CASSALAVSTKSYEQYF.